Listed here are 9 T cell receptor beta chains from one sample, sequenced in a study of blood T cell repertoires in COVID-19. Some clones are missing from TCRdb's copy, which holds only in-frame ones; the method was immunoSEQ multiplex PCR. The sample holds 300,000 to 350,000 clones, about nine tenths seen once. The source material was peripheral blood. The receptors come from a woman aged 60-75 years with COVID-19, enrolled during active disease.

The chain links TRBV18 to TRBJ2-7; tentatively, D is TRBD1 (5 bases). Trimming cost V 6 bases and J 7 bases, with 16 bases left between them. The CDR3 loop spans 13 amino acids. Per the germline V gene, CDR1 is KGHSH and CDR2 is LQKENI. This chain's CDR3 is CASSATGLGEQYF. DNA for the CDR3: TGTGCCAGCTCGGCCACAGGTTTAGGGGAGCAGTACTTC.

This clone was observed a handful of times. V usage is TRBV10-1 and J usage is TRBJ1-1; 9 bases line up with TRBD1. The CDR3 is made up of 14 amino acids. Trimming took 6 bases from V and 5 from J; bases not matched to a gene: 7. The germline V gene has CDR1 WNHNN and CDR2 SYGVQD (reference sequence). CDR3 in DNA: TGCGCCAGCAGCACCGGGACAGGGAAGACTGAAGCTTTCTTT. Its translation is CASSTGTGKTEAFF.

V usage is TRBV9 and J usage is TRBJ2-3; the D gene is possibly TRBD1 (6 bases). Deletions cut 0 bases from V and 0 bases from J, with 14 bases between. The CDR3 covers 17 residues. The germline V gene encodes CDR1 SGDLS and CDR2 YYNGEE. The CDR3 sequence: CASSVGGLGASTDTQYF. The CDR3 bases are TGTGCCAGCAGCGTAGGGGGTCTGGGGGCTAGCACAGATACGCAGTATTTT.

The CDR3, as DNA: TGTGCCAGCAGTTCCTCCGGTGCAGGTCTGAACTATGGCTACACCTTC. It translates to CASSSSGAGLNYGYTF. The chain recombines TRBV28 with TRBJ1-2; no definite D call. This CDR3 is built from 16 residues. The germline CDR1 and CDR2 sequences are MDHEN and SYDVKM. The germline V and J ends were trimmed by 4 bases and 2 bases, with 17 bases remaining between them.

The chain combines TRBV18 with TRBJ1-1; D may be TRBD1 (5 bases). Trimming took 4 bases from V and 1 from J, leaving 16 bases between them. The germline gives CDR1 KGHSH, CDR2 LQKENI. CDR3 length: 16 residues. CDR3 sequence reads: CASSLPGGIPNTEAFF. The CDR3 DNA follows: TGTGCCAGCTCACTCCCGGGGGGTATCCCGAACACTGAAGCTTTCTTT.

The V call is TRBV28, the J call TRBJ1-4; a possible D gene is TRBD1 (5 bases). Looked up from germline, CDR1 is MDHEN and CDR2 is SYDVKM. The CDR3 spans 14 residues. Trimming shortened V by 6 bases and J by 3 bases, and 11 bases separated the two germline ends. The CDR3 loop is CASRGGAANEKLFF. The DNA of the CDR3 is TGTGCCAGCAGGGGGGGAGCTGCTAATGAAAAACTGTTTTTT.

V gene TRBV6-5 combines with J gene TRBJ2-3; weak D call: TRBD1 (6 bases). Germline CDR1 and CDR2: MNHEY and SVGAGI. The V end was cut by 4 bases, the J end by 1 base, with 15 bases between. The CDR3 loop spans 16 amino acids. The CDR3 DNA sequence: TGTGCCAGCAGTTCGTACAGGGTCGGGGGCACAGATACGCAGTATTTT. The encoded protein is CASSSYRVGGTDTQYF.

The CDR3 region is CASSTGVAKNIQYF. The CDR3 DNA sequence: TGTGCCAGCTCGACAGGGGTGGCCAAAAACATTCAGTACTTC. V and J are TRBV6-5 and TRBJ2-4; TRBD1 agrees at 8 bases. From germline, CDR1 is MNHEY and CDR2 SVGAGI. CDR3 length equals 14 residues. After removal of 8 bases from V and 1 base from J, the junction contained 4 bases not matched to a gene.

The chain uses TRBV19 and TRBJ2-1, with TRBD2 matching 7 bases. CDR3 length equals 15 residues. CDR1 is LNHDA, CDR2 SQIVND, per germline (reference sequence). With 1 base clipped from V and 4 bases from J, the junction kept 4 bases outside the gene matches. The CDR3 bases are TGTGCCAGTAGTATAGCTCTAGCGGCTTACAATGAGCAGTTCTTC. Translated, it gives CASSIALAAYNEQFF.